This T cell receptor (beta chain) was observed in a study of Ad26.COV2.S vaccination and SARS-CoV-2 variants. Turning to the study itself: It was the COV1001 Ad26.COV2.S trial arm that included the donor. In the study, Ad26.COV2.S was injected intramuscularly once, or twice 56 days apart. Study results and caveats: Breadth measured for non-spike TCRs was similar across vaccine and placebo recipients. Reportedly, after vaccination the spike-specific CD8+ and CD4+ T cell responses displayed substantial breadth.

This clone has just one count. Its antigen is unknown. Using immunoSEQ multiplex PCR, the repertoire was profiled, and TCRdb retains in-frame clones only, with some absent. The sample carries around 340,000 clones, about nine tenths recorded once. CDR3 length equals 14 residues. Germline values: CDR1 MDHEN, CDR2 SYDVKM. The V end was cut by 4 bases, the J end by 9 bases, with 19 bases between. Stated treatment: 15 to 20 received Ad26.COV2.S at low or high dose, single or two shots; a few received placebo; per-sample allocation not given. The study sampled participants on day 63 after the first vaccine or placebo injection.

This clonotype originated in a person between 18 and 65 years old who received the Ad26.COV2.S COVID-19 vaccine or a placebo. Sequencing used peripheral blood, obtained in a trial of Ad26.COV2.S vaccine versus placebo. The chain uses TRBV28 and TRBJ2-7, with D perhaps given as TRBD1 or TRBD2 (5 bases each). CDR3: CASSSGTPSLGQYF. For the CDR3, the DNA is TGTGCCAGCAGTTCCGGGACCCCCTCTCTGGGGCAGTACTTC.